This passage covers 28 T cell receptor beta chains from one sample sequenced in a study of T cell responses to AZD1222 COVID-19 vaccine. Repertoires were generated with immunoSEQ multiplex PCR, while TCRdb's copy carries only in-frame clones and drops some. Of 90,000 to 110,000 clones listed, 87% are singletons. The sample consisted of peripheral blood, taken on day 0 of AZD1222 vaccination. These receptors came from an adult in good health.

This chain uses TRBV28 with TRBJ1-6; D call uncertain. CDR1 MDHEN and CDR2 SYDVKM come from the germline V gene. CDR3 size: 14 residues. V was shortened by 5 bases and J by 7 bases, with 12 bases between the two germline ends. The CDR3 bases are TGTGCCAGCAGTAAGACGGTTGGAAATTCACCCCTCCACTTT. It specifies CASSKTVGNSPLHF.

The sample holds one count of this clone. CDR3 coding DNA: TGTGCCAGCAGCCCCGTCAACACCGGGGAGCTGTTTTTT. Protein product: CASSPVNTGELFF. V gene TRBV14 combines with J gene TRBJ2-2; D call uncertain. V lost 4 bases and J 2 bases, leaving 5 bases between the germline ends. Germline V lookup: CDR1 SGHDN, CDR2 FVKESK. The CDR3 contains 13 residues. The whole variable domain, filled in from reference TRBV14 and TRBJ2-2, reads EAGVTQFPSHSVIEKGQTVTLRCDPISGHDNLYWYRRVMGKEIKFLLHFVKESKQDESGMPNNRFLAERTGGTYSTLKVQPAELEDSGVYFCASSPVNTGELFFGEGSRLTVL.

The V call is TRBV11-1, the J call TRBJ1-6; tentative D call: TRBD1 (5 bases). This CDR3 is built from 16 residues. V lost 2 bases, J lost 6 bases, and 14 bases lay in between. Germline loops: CDR1 SGHAT, CDR2 FQDESV (reference sequence). This CDR3 is CASSLSRAPPNSPLHF. CDR3 bases: TGTGCCAGCAGCTTAAGCAGGGCTCCGCCTAATTCACCCCTCCACTTT.

The CDR3 DNA reads as TGTGCCAGCAGTCTACTAGCGGGGAGGAACGAGCAGTACTTC. Translation gives CASSLLAGRNEQYF. The V gene is TRBV27, the J gene TRBJ2-7, with 10 bases fitting TRBD2. The CDR3 totals 14 residues. V gave up 5 bases and J gave up 5 bases; unmatched junction bases: 6. Germline V gives CDR1 MNHEY, CDR2 SMNVEV (reference sequence).

The CDR3 nucleotides are TGTGCCAGCAGTTACAGGGCACTGGGAACAGATACGCAGTATTTT. It specifies CASSYRALGTDTQYF. V is TRBV6-2 or TRBV6-3 and J is TRBJ2-3; the D is unclear. In germline, CDR1 is MNHEY, CDR2 SVGEGT. The CDR3 extends over 15 amino acids. V lost 2 bases to trimming and J lost 3 bases, with 12 bases between them.

The genes are TRBV6-2 or TRBV6-3 and TRBJ1-5; possible D gene TRBD1, 5 bases. The germline V gene encodes CDR1 MNHEY and CDR2 SVGEGT. The CDR3 extends over 15 amino acids. V lost 2 bases, J lost 6 bases, and 14 bases lay in between. For the CDR3, the DNA is TGTGCCAGCAGTTACGAGGGGTTTGCCCGTCAGCCCCAGCATTTT. Translated, it gives CASSYEGFARQPQHF.

This clone has a handful of counts. This chain links TRBV19 with TRBJ1-1, with 7 bases aligning to TRBD1. V dropped 6 bases and J dropped 1; count of bases not matched to a gene: 14. Germline V gene data show CDR1 as LNHDA and CDR2 as SQIVND (reference sequence). The CDR3 extends over 17 amino acids. The CDR3 spells CASSTARDSFTNTEAFF. The CDR3 coding sequence is TGTGCCAGTAGCACCGCCCGGGACAGTTTTACGAACACTGAAGCTTTCTTT. The full variable domain, its missing parts supplied by reference TRBV19 and TRBJ1-1, is DGGITQSPKYLFRKEGQNVTLSCEQNLNHDAMYWYRQDPGQGLRLIYYSQIVNDFQKGDIAEGYSVSREKKESFPLTVTSAQKNPTAFYLCASSTARDSFTNTEAFFGQGTRLTVV.

The rearrangement joins TRBV7-9 to TRBJ2-7, with a weak D call TRBD1 (6 bases). Germline CDR1 reads SEHNR; CDR2 reads FQNEAQ (reference sequence). V was trimmed by 5 bases and J by 0 bases, leaving 14 bases between them. The CDR3 spans 15 residues. CDR3 nucleotide sequence: TGTGCCAGCAGCCGCGTCGGACAGACCTCCTACGAGCAGTACTTC. The encoded protein is CASSRVGQTSYEQYF.

V is TRBV7-9 and J is TRBJ2-3; the D gene is possibly TRBD2 (5 bases). V lost 1 base and J lost 2, with 10 bases in between. Germline CDR1 and CDR2: SEHNR and FQNEAQ (reference sequence). This CDR3 is built from 15 residues. Here the CDR3 DNA reads TGTGCCAGCAGCTTAGGCTCGGGGTACACAGATACGCAGTATTTT. As protein: CASSLGSGYTDTQYF.

This chain uses TRBV7-9 with TRBJ2-1; tentative D call: TRBD2 (6 bases). This CDR3 contains 16 residues. V was clipped by 0 bases and J by 5 bases, with 14 bases between them. Germline CDR1 reads SEHNR; CDR2 reads FQNEAQ (reference sequence). The CDR3 loop reads CASSLARRGSHNEQFF. The CDR3 nucleotides read TGTGCCAGCAGCTTAGCGAGGAGGGGAAGTCACAATGAGCAGTTCTTC.

V is TRBV5-1 and J is TRBJ1-2; D not resolved. The length of the CDR3 is 12 residues. V was clipped by 4 bases and J by 6 bases, with 10 bases between them. Germline CDR1 SGHRS, CDR2 YFSETQ. CDR3 protein: CASSPGVDGYTF. The CDR3 DNA is TGCGCCAGCAGCCCCGGCGTGGATGGCTACACCTTC.

The chain joins TRBV5-4 to TRBJ2-7, with TRBD1 matching 8 bases. V lost 4 bases, J lost 6 bases, and 15 bases stayed unmatched. The CDR3 spans 16 residues. Germline V gives CDR1 SGHNT, CDR2 YYREEE (reference sequence). The CDR3 here is CASSPRGQAIRGEQYF. The CDR3 DNA is TGTGCCAGCAGCCCTAGGGGACAGGCGATCCGGGGCGAGCAGTACTTC.

In its sample, this clone was seen a few times. The CDR3 nucleotides read TGTGCCACGGAGGAACAGCCTCTTTTTAATGAAAAACTGTTTTTT. Translated, it gives CATEEQPLFNEKLFF. The J gene is TRBJ1-4, the V gene TRBV2; D is unclear. The CDR3 runs to 15 residues. CDR1 SNHLY and CDR2 FYNNEI come from the germline V gene. V lost 10 bases and J lost 4, with 19 bases in between.

The chain joins TRBV2 to TRBJ1-2, with D maybe TRBD1 (6 bases). The CDR3 is 14 amino acids. The V end was cut by 6 bases, the J end by 8 bases, with 19 bases between. Germline assignment: CDR1 SNHLY and CDR2 FYNNEI. The CDR3 bases are TGTGCCAGCAGCGGGTTCGGGGGGGCTGAAGGCTACACCTTC. Protein: CASSGFGGAEGYTF. The full variable domain, with the rest looked up from reference TRBV2 and TRBJ1-2, is EPEVTQTPSHQVTQMGQEVILRCVPISNHLYFYWYRQILGQKVEFLVSFYNNEISEKSEIFDDQFSVERPDGSNFTLKIRSTKLEDSAMYFCASSGFGGAEGYTFGSGTRLTVV.

This clone has only one observation. The J gene is TRBJ2-1, the V gene TRBV7-8; 8 bases map to TRBD2. Per the germline V gene, CDR1 is SGHVS and CDR2 is FQNEAQ. This CDR3 has 16 amino acids. Germline trimming cut 5 bases from V and 10 bases from J; bases unmatched to any gene: 16. DNA for the CDR3: TGTGCCAGCAGCCGACCCGGGAGGGGGGGCCTAGTGGAGCAGTTCTTC. This codes for CASSRPGRGGLVEQFF. Full variable domain (outside the CDR3, taken from reference TRBV7-8 and TRBJ2-1): GAGVSQSPRYKVAKRGQDVALRCDPISGHVSLFWYQQALGQGPEFLTYFQNEAQLDKSGLPSDRFFAERPEGSVSTLKIQRTQQEDSAVYLCASSRPGRGGLVEQFFGPGTRLTVL.

The V call is TRBV4-1, the J call TRBJ1-1; D is ambiguous. Germline lookup yields CDR1 MGHRA and CDR2 YSYEKL. V was pared by 4 bases and J by 1 base, with 19 bases between. CDR3 length: 17 residues. For the CDR3, the DNA is TGCGCCAGCAGCCTTAGAAGCTTGGCAACGTCGAACACTGAAGCTTTCTTT. Its translation is CASSLRSLATSNTEAFF.

The genes are TRBV30 and TRBJ1-1, with 7 bases aligning to TRBD1. V was clipped by 3 bases and J by 6 bases; unmatched bases: 13. The germline V gene has CDR1 GTSNPN and CDR2 SVGIG (reference sequence). This CDR3 region has 15 residues. DNA for the CDR3: TGTGCCTGGAGCGCCACCGGGGCAGGGGGGGCTGAAGCTTTCTTT. Its protein product is CAWSATGAGGAEAFF. Filled out from reference TRBV30 and TRBJ1-1, the complete variable domain reads SQTIHQWPATLVQPVGSPLSLECTVEGTSNPNLYWYRQAAGRGLQLLFYSVGIGQISSEVPQNLSASRPQDRQFILSSKKLLLSDSGFYLCAWSATGAGGAEAFFGQGTRLTVV.

V gene TRBV10-1 combines with J gene TRBJ1-1; D ambiguous. Germline V CDR1 and CDR2: WNHNN, SYGVQD (reference sequence). The CDR3 extends over 13 amino acids. V lost 6 bases, J lost 3 bases, and 11 bases lay in between. DNA for the CDR3: TGCGCCAGCAGGTCCGGGCTCGACACTGAAGCTTTCTTT. It yields the protein CASRSGLDTEAFF.

The rearrangement joins TRBV6-6 to TRBJ2-3; D is possibly TRBD1 or TRBD2 (5 bases each). CDR1 MNHNY and CDR2 SVGAGI come from the germline V gene (reference sequence). The CDR3 sequence is 14 residues long. Trimming took 6 bases from V and 0 from J, leaving 10 bases between them. Here the CDR3 reads CASSGTPSTDTQYF. The DNA for the CDR3 is TGTGCCAGCAGCGGGACGCCCAGCACAGATACGCAGTATTTT.

This chain uses TRBV2 with TRBJ1-2, with 7 nucleotides matching TRBD1. The CDR3 has 13 amino acids. The V gene end was trimmed by 6 bases and the J gene end by 3 bases; junction bases not matched to a gene: 4. Germline lookup yields CDR1 SNHLY and CDR2 FYNNEI. In DNA, the CDR3 is TGTGCCAGCAGCCCCGGACAGGACTATGGCTACACCTTC. Translation gives CASSPGQDYGYTF. Supplemented by reference TRBV2 and TRBJ1-2, the full variable domain reads EPEVTQTPSHQVTQMGQEVILRCVPISNHLYFYWYRQILGQKVEFLVSFYNNEISEKSEIFDDQFSVERPDGSNFTLKIRSTKLEDSAMYFCASSPGQDYGYTFGSGTRLTVV.

DNA for the CDR3: TGCAGCGTTATGGGGGGGACCACTGAAGCTTTCTTT. This encodes CSVMGGTTEAFF. The V call is TRBV29-1, the J call TRBJ1-1; TRBD1 is a possible D gene (5 bases). Germline CDR1 reads SQVTM; CDR2 reads ANQGSEA. The V gene lost 5 bases and the J gene lost 4 bases, with 11 bases spanning the gap. The CDR3 extends over 12 amino acids.

The V gene is TRBV6-2 or TRBV6-3, the J gene TRBJ1-1; D unclear. V was clipped by 6 bases and J by 3 bases, with 11 bases between them. The germline V gene encodes CDR1 MNHEY and CDR2 SVGEGT. This CDR3 has 13 amino acids. The CDR3 region has the DNA TGTGCCAGCAGCCGCCCCCGGGACACTGAAGCTTTCTTT. This codes for CASSRPRDTEAFF.

This clone showed up just a few times. The V call is TRBV7-9, the J call TRBJ1-2; possibly TRBD1 for D (6 bases). The CDR3 sequence is 13 residues long. The germline V gene has CDR1 SEHNR and CDR2 FQNEAQ (reference sequence). V shed 3 bases and J shed 3 bases, with 8 bases lying between them. CDR3 nucleotide sequence: TGTGCCAGCAGCTTCGCAGGGGACTATGGCTACACCTTC. This translates into CASSFAGDYGYTF.

This clone was observed a handful of times. The chain links TRBV2 to TRBJ2-5; 10 positions match TRBD1. The germline CDR1 and CDR2 sequences are SNHLY and FYNNEI. CDR3 length: 15 residues. J was trimmed by 5 bases and V by 0 bases; bases with no gene match: 3. The CDR3 loop reads CASSEARTGGETQYF. As DNA, the CDR3 is TGTGCCAGCAGTGAAGCGAGGACAGGGGGGGAGACCCAGTACTTC.

The chain recombines TRBV18 with TRBJ2-7; D is uncertain. CDR1 is KGHSH and CDR2 is LQKENI in the germline V gene. The CDR3 spans 15 residues. The V gene lost 0 bases and the J gene lost 2 bases, with 11 bases spanning the gap. CDR3: CASSPPSLKPYEQYF. The CDR3, as DNA: TGTGCCAGCTCACCACCGTCCCTAAAACCCTACGAGCAGTACTTC.

The chain carries TRBV19 and TRBJ2-1, with TRBD2 identical over 7 bases. This CDR3 contains 17 residues. The V gene's germline CDR1 is LNHDA and CDR2 SQIVND (reference sequence). J lost 10 bases, V lost 1 base, and 16 bases had no gene match. The CDR3 region is CASSIGGTGGSLGEQFF. The CDR3, as DNA: TGTGCCAGTAGTATAGGAGGCACGGGGGGATCCCTAGGGGAGCAGTTCTTC.

The rearrangement links TRBV4-3 to TRBJ2-1; a possible D gene is TRBD2 (5 bases). With 3 bases removed from V and 12 bases from J, the gap between germline ends came to 12 bases. CDR1 is LGHNA, CDR2 YSLEER, per germline. This CDR3 region has 12 residues. In DNA, the CDR3 is TGCGCCAGCAGCCAGGACTTGCAGGCGCAGTTCTTC. Its translation is CASSQDLQAQFF.

V gene TRBV30 combines with J gene TRBJ2-3; 9 bases align to TRBD2. From germline, CDR1 is GTSNPN and CDR2 SVGIG (reference sequence). The CDR3 has 14 amino acids. With V trimmed by 1 base and J by 3 bases, 2 bases remained unmatched. The DNA of the CDR3 is TGTGCCTGGAGTGGGGCGGGAGGGACAGATACGCAGTATTTT. Its protein is CAWSGAGGTDTQYF. Drawing the rest from reference TRBV30 and TRBJ2-3, the complete variable domain is SQTIHQWPATLVQPVGSPLSLECTVEGTSNPNLYWYRQAAGRGLQLLFYSVGIGQISSEVPQNLSASRPQDRQFILSSKKLLLSDSGFYLCAWSGAGGTDTQYFGPGTRLTVL.